Listed below are T cell receptor beta chains from one sample, sequenced in a study of T cell responses to AZD1222 COVID-19 vaccine. The data were produced by immunoSEQ multiplex PCR, yet TCRdb's version contains in-frame clones alone and is incomplete. The table includes 90,000 to 150,000 clones, about nine tenths detected once. Sequencing used peripheral blood, obtained on day 0 of AZD1222 vaccination. These TCRs come from an adult in good health. The CDR3 runs from the conserved cysteine through the conserved F or W. Each record gives: V gene, D gene, clone size, J gene, CDR3 DNA, CDR3 protein. D genes are given only for firm matches. The size field is filled for only some rows; it gives once, few, many or a size class.

TRBV9,NA,NA,TRBJ2-5,TGTGCCAGCAGCCCCCGGGGACAGCCAAGTGGGGGGAGCCAAGAGACCCAGTACTTC,CASSPRGQPSGGSQETQYF
TRBV5-4,NA,NA,TRBJ2-3,TGTGCCAGCAGCAAACTTTACAGAGACACAGATACGCAGTATTTT,CASSKLYRDTDTQYF
TRBV29-1,NA,NA,TRBJ2-1,TGCAGCGGAGGTTCTAACAATGAGCAGTTCTTC,CSGGSNNEQFF
TRBV7-9,NA,NA,TRBJ2-7,TGTGCCAGCAGCTTCGGGGCCGTGAGCTCCTACGAGCAGTACTTC,CASSFGAVSSYEQYF
TRBV7-2,NA,NA,TRBJ1-1,TGTGCCAGCAGCTTAGGGGGTGGCCCCAGAGAAGCTTTCTTT,CASSLGGGPREAFF
TRBV5-4,NA,NA,TRBJ1-2,TGTGCCAGCAGCTTGGTGGGAGTAGGGTATGGCTACACCTTC,CASSLVGVGYGYTF
TRBV29-1,NA,NA,TRBJ1-1,TGCAGCGTTCCCGGCAGTGTCGTGTTGAGGACTGAAGCTTTCTTT,CSVPGSVVLRTEAFF
TRBV5-4,NA,NA,TRBJ2-7,TGTGCCAGCATCGACCCAAGCTCCTACGAGCAGTACTTC,CASIDPSSYEQYF
TRBV10-1,TRBD1,NA,TRBJ1-1,TGCGCCAGCAGTGGACTGGGACAGGGGACCGACACTGAAGCTTTCTTT,CASSGLGQGTDTEAFF
TRBV9,NA,NA,TRBJ1-1,TGTGCCAGCAGCGTAGTTGGGGTACGGAGGACTGAAGCTTTCTTT,CASSVVGVRRTEAFF
TRBV6-5,NA,once,TRBJ1-5,TGTGCCAGCGTCTCGGACCAGGGAAGTCAGCCCCAGCATTTT,CASVSDQGSQPQHF
TRBV7-2,NA,NA,TRBJ2-5,TGTGCCAGCAGCTCGGCGATTCAAGAGACCCAGTACTTC,CASSSAIQETQYF
TRBV5-4,TRBD1,NA,TRBJ1-1,TGTGCCAGCAGCCCGGTACGTTCGGGACAGGGGTTAGCTTTCTTT,CASSPVRSGQGLAFF
TRBV4-2,TRBD1,NA,TRBJ1-2,TGTGCCAGCAGCCTCCCGGACAGGGACTACTATGGCTACACCTTC,CASSLPDRDYYGYTF